The sequence of this T cell receptor (beta chain) was determined in a study of T-cell reconstitution after alpha-beta-depleted transplantation in children. Trimming pared 5 bases from V and 0 bases from J, leaving 12 bases between. The length of the CDR3 is 15 residues. Germline V gene data show CDR1 as MDHEN and CDR2 as SYDVKM. For TCRbeta, the library was prepared with unique molecular identifiers. TCRdb passed the PCR reads through MiXCR, listing each CDR3 protein once. The table has over 450,000 distinct CDR3 sequences, more than 9% seen once. Comments on this clonotype: Its antigen is as yet unknown.

General study findings and limits: By about two months after transplant, alpha-beta T cells reportedly arose from several hundred graft clones that had expanded.

The material was PBMCs, obtained before TCRalphabeta/CD19-depleted stem cell transplant. The chain couples TRBV28 to TRBJ2-3, with D perhaps TRBD2 (6 bases). This TCR was sampled from a child aged 2 to 15 with inherited bone marrow failure, due to receive a stem cell transplant. CDR3: CASSGRDPSTDTQYF. The CDR3, as DNA: TGTGCCAGCAGTGGGCGGGATCCTAGCACAGATACGCAGTATTTT.